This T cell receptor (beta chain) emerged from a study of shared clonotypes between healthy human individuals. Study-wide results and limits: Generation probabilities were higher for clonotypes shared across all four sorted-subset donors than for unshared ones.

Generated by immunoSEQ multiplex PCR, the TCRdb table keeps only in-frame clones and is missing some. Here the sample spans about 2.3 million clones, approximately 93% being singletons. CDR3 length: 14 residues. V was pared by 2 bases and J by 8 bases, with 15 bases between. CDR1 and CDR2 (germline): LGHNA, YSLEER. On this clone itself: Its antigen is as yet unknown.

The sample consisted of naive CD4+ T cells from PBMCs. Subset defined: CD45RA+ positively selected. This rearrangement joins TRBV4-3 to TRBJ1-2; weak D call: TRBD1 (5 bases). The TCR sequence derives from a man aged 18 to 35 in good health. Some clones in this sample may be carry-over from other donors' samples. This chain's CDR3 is CASSQQKGEGGYTF. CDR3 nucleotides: TGCGCCAGCAGCCAACAGAAAGGGGAGGGAGGCTACACCTTC.